The source of this T cell receptor beta chain is a study of blood T cell repertoires in COVID-19. CDR3 size: 17 residues. The germline V gene has CDR1 MNHEY and CDR2 SMNVEV (reference sequence). The germline V and J ends were trimmed by 2 bases and 2 bases, with 16 bases remaining between them. Repertoires were generated with immunoSEQ multiplex PCR, while TCRdb's copy carries only in-frame clones and drops some. The repertoire has 150,000 or so clones, about 86% of them found once; the top ten carry around 3%. V usage is TRBV27 and J usage is TRBJ2-1; D unclear. The specimen sequenced was peripheral blood. The receptor was isolated from an elderly woman with acute or convalescent COVID-19. The CDR3 sequence is CASSLPRDSHTYNEQFF. The CDR3 DNA reads as TGTGCCAGCAGTTTACCTCGAGACTCCCACACCTACAATGAGCAGTTCTTC.